A single sample is the source of the 22 T cell receptor beta chains below, sequenced in a study of cytomegalovirus exposure and HLA in healthy donors. 13 Jbeta primers and 60 Vbeta primers were used for the PCR. Sequenced by immunoSEQ multiplex PCR; TCRdb stores in-frame clones only, minus some. Of some 170,000 clones listed, 60% to 85% are singletons. The sequenced material came from PBMCs. These receptors were taken from a man between 25 and 39 years old in good health and CMV-seropositive.

This clone was detected only once. CDR3 protein: CAIMGQGAWIPLHF. The CDR3 bases are TGTGCCATCATGGGACAGGGGGCGTGGATACCCCTCCACTTT. The rearrangement uses TRBV10-3 and TRBJ1-6; TRBD1 aligns across 12 bases. Germline V lookup: CDR1 ENHRY, CDR2 SYGVKD. With V trimmed by 7 bases and J by 12 bases, 7 bases remained unmatched. The CDR3 covers 14 residues.

This chain uses TRBV4-1 with TRBJ1-1; maybe TRBD1 (5 bases). The CDR3 length is 16 residues. CDR1 MGHRA and CDR2 YSYEKL come from the germline V gene. Trimming removed 4 bases from V and 1 base from J, with 16 bases in between. In DNA form, the CDR3 reads TGCGCCAGCAGCCTCAGGGAAGGGAGGTCGAACACTGAAGCTTTCTTT. It encodes CASSLREGRSNTEAFF.

The gene calls are TRBV10-3 and TRBJ1-4; D might be TRBD1 (6 bases). This CDR3 has 14 amino acids. Trimming removed 7 bases at V and 8 bases at J, with 17 bases between. Per the germline V gene, CDR1 is ENHRY and CDR2 is SYGVKD. The CDR3, as DNA: TGTGCCATCAAAACTAGGACAGAGGGGGAAAAACTGTTTTTT. It translates to CAIKTRTEGEKLFF.

This rearrangement joins TRBV23-1 to TRBJ2-1; D is perhaps TRBD1 (6 bases). TRBV23-1 falls under the ORF class, with uncertain function. The CDR3 spans 11 residues. V shed 9 bases and J shed 8 bases, with 11 bases lying between them. In DNA form, the CDR3 reads TGCGCCAGTTGCTACAGGGATGAGCAGTTCTTC. It codes for CASCYRDEQFF.

This rearrangement joins TRBV10-1 to TRBJ1-5; TRBD1 is a possible D gene (5 bases). The CDR3 extends over 15 amino acids. From germline, CDR1 is WNHNN and CDR2 SYGVQD (reference sequence). Trimming pared 3 bases from V and 1 base from J, leaving 10 bases between. CDR3 in amino acids: CASSDLGLSNQPQHF. The CDR3 nucleotides read TGCGCCAGCAGTGATCTGGGGCTGAGCAATCAGCCCCAGCATTTT.

The V and J genes are TRBV9 and TRBJ2-5; no definite D call. V was trimmed by 1 base and J by 1 base, leaving 8 bases between them. Per germline, CDR1 SGDLS and CDR2 YYNGEE. CDR3 length: 14 residues. The CDR3 spells CASSVTLSQETQYF. In DNA form, the CDR3 reads TGTGCCAGCAGCGTAACCCTATCCCAAGAGACCCAGTACTTC.

V is TRBV5-4 and J is TRBJ1-1, with 12 bases that match TRBD1. V dropped 0 bases and J dropped 5; count of bases not matched to a gene: 5. CDR1 SGHNT and CDR2 YYREEE come from the germline V gene (reference sequence). The CDR3 has 16 residues. The CDR3 loop reads CASSLAGTGGRTEAFF. Here the CDR3 DNA reads TGTGCCAGCAGCTTGGCCGGGACAGGGGGCAGAACTGAAGCTTTCTTT.

On this clone: The sample contains more than one DNA sequence encoding this CDR3. The chain recombines TRBV9 with TRBJ1-1, with a tentative D call TRBD1 (5 bases). V was trimmed by 0 bases and J by 8 bases, leaving 8 bases between them. This CDR3 is built from 12 residues. Germline CDR1 SGDLS, CDR2 YYNGEE. The CDR3 spells CASSVVGGEAFF. The CDR3 DNA is TGTGCCAGCAGCGTAGTGGGGGGAGAAGCTTTCTTT.

This chain links TRBV23-1 with TRBJ2-7; a weak D match, TRBD1 (6 bases). TRBV23-1 belongs to the ORF category, with a function that is uncertain. CDR3 size: 13 residues. The V end was cut by 9 bases, the J end by 2 bases, with 14 bases between. This chain's CDR3 is CARKQGSTYEQYF. The CDR3 DNA is TGCGCCAGAAAACAGGGTTCTACCTACGAGCAGTACTTC.

The J gene is TRBJ1-4, the V gene TRBV5-1; 9 bases are shared with TRBD1. The germline V gene has CDR1 SGHRS and CDR2 YFSETQ. The CDR3 covers 15 residues. J lost 7 bases, V lost 0 bases, and 4 bases had no gene match. The CDR3 DNA reads TGCGCCAGCAGCTTGGATTGGGGACAGGGTGAAAAACTGTTTTTT. Encoded protein: CASSLDWGQGEKLFF. The full variable domain, completed using reference TRBV5-1 and TRBJ1-4, is KAGVTQTPRYLIKTRGQQVTLSCSPISGHRSVSWYQQTPGQGLQFLFEYFSETQRNKGNFPGRFSGRQFSNSRSEMNVSTLELGDSALYLCASSLDWGQGEKLFFGSGTQLSVL.

The chain recombines TRBV6-1 with TRBJ1-2; tentatively, D is TRBD1 (5 bases). V lost 1 base, J lost 3 bases, and 15 bases lay in between. Germline V lookup: CDR1 MNHNS, CDR2 SASEGT. The CDR3 runs to 16 residues. Here the CDR3 reads CASSEEPGGSYYGYTF. DNA of the CDR3: TGTGCCAGCAGTGAAGAACCGGGGGGTTCTTACTATGGCTACACCTTC.

This clone was seen more than once but under ten times. V gene TRBV6-1 combines with J gene TRBJ1-6, with D unresolved. The CDR3 covers 15 residues. V lost 1 base to trimming and J lost 3 bases, with 7 bases between them. Germline assignment: CDR1 MNHNS and CDR2 SASEGT. This chain's CDR3 is CASSEGGFYNSPLHF. CDR3 nucleotide sequence: TGTGCCAGCAGTGAAGGAGGGTTCTATAATTCACCCCTCCACTTT.

V gene TRBV6-6 combines with J gene TRBJ1-4; a weak D match, TRBD1 (6 bases). V shed 6 bases and J shed 7 bases, with 9 bases lying between them. The germline CDR1 and CDR2 sequences are MNHNY and SVGAGI (reference sequence). This CDR3 has 12 amino acids. This CDR3 is CASSQGIEKLFF. The CDR3 DNA follows: TGTGCCAGCAGCCAGGGGATTGAAAAACTGTTTTTT.

This clone was picked up one time. The chain combines TRBV2 with TRBJ2-3; 9 bases are a match to TRBD1. Germline V gene sequence: CDR1 SNHLY, CDR2 FYNNEI. Unmatched junction bases numbered 8, after V lost 6 bases and J lost 4 bases. The CDR3 consists of 15 residues. The CDR3 nucleotides are TGTGCCAGCAGGGAACAGGGGGCGATGCCAGATACGCAGTATTTT. This codes for CASREQGAMPDTQYF.

The chain joins TRBV10-3 to TRBJ1-5; no clear D gene. Germline values: CDR1 ENHRY, CDR2 SYGVKD. The germline V and J ends were trimmed by 3 bases and 2 bases, with 8 bases remaining between them. The CDR3 is 14 residues long. The CDR3 region is CAISDLGGNQPQHF. The CDR3 bases are TGTGCCATCAGTGATCTCGGGGGCAATCAGCCCCAGCATTTT.

The chain has TRBV15 and TRBJ2-1; 8 nucleotides match TRBD2. The CDR3 runs to 16 residues. Germline values: CDR1 LNHNV, CDR2 YYDKDF (reference sequence). The J segment lost 8 bases and the V segment lost 4 bases, leaving 13 bases of the junction unmatched. The chain's CDR3 is CATSNHPGLGDYEQFF. CDR3 bases: TGTGCCACCAGCAACCATCCGGGACTAGGTGATTATGAGCAGTTCTTC.

The chain employs TRBV4-1 and TRBJ2-7; D ambiguous. CDR3 length: 15 residues. Germline V lookup: CDR1 MGHRA, CDR2 YSYEKL. Trimming stripped 0 bases from V and 0 bases from J, with 9 bases between. The CDR3, as DNA: TGCGCCAGCAGCCAAGATCTAACGAGCTCCTACGAGCAGTACTTC. Protein sequence: CASSQDLTSSYEQYF.

This clone was observed once. This chain uses TRBV15 with TRBJ1-3; D unclear. Trimming removed 0 bases from V and 2 bases from J, with 14 bases in between. Germline V lookup: CDR1 LNHNV, CDR2 YYDKDF (reference sequence). The CDR3 totals 17 residues. CDR3 loop: CATSRDIVTATGNTIYF. CDR3 nucleotides: TGTGCCACCAGCAGAGATATTGTTACAGCCACTGGAAACACCATATATTTT.

This clone appeared once. An end of the junction does not agree with germline; a read error may underlie this. The V gene is TRBV5-1, the J gene TRBJ2-2, with D perhaps matching TRBD2 (5 bases). Per the germline V gene, CDR1 is SGHRS and CDR2 is YFSETQ. CDR3 length: 16 residues. CDR3 protein: CASSLGHGSNTGELLF. DNA for the CDR3: TGCGCCAGCAGCTTGGGGCACGGATCGAACACCGGGGAGCTGCTTTTT.

The chain carries TRBV7-6 and TRBJ2-5; TRBD2 agrees at 16 bases. The V gene's germline CDR1 is SGHVS and CDR2 FNYEAQ. J was trimmed by 5 bases and V by 5 bases; bases with no gene match: 5. The CDR3 runs to 16 residues. This CDR3 reads CASSQGLAGGHETQYF. CDR3 sequence (DNA): TGTGCCAGCAGCCAGGGACTAGCGGGGGGGCATGAGACCCAGTACTTC.

This rearrangement joins TRBV6-5 to TRBJ2-3, with TRBD1 matching 9 bases. Germline values: CDR1 MNHEY, CDR2 SVGAGI. Trimming removed 6 bases from V and 6 bases from J; junction bases left unmatched: 7. This CDR3 is built from 14 residues. The CDR3 DNA follows: TGTGCCAGCAGCTCCGGGACAGGGACTGATACGCAGTATTTT. It specifies CASSSGTGTDTQYF.

This clone has more than one count but fewer than ten. The chain combines TRBV29-1 with TRBJ2-7, with 11 nucleotides matching TRBD1. Unmatched junction bases numbered 7, after V lost 2 bases and J lost 4 bases. CDR3 size: 15 residues. The germline gives CDR1 SQVTM, CDR2 ANQGSEA. In nucleotides, the CDR3 is TGCAGCGTTGAATCGCCGGGACAGGGGGAGTACGAGCAGTACTTC. It codes for CSVESPGQGEYEQYF.